The 17 T cell receptor beta chains presented below share a single source sample, sequenced in a study of cytomegalovirus exposure and HLA in healthy donors. 13 Jbeta primers and 60 Vbeta primers were used for the PCR. The data were produced by immunoSEQ multiplex PCR, yet TCRdb's version contains in-frame clones alone and is incomplete. Here the sample table reports about 170,000 clones. Material: PBMCs. The receptors here all came from a woman aged 55-70 years in good health and CMV-seronegative.

The chain has TRBV7-9 and TRBJ1-1, with D possibly being TRBD1 (6 bases). Germline V gene data show CDR1 as SEHNR and CDR2 as FQNEAQ (reference sequence). CDR3 length: 13 residues. V dropped 4 bases and J dropped 3 bases, with 9 bases sitting between them. The CDR3, as DNA: TGTGCCAGCAGCTCGGCAGGGGACACTGAAGCTTTCTTT. Encoded protein: CASSSAGDTEAFF.

CDR3 in amino acids: CASSPPGTGHGYTF. DNA for the CDR3: TGTGCCAGCTCACCACCGGGGACAGGCCATGGCTACACCTTC. The J gene is TRBJ1-2, the V gene TRBV18; 8 bases agree with TRBD1. The CDR3 length is 14 residues. V lost 0 bases to trimming and J lost 6 bases; unmatched junction nucleotides: 3. CDR1 is KGHSH and CDR2 is LQKENI in the germline V gene.

The chain uses TRBV7-3 and TRBJ1-1; D perhaps matches TRBD1 (6 bases). V lost 5 bases and J lost 1, with 11 bases in between. The length of the CDR3 is 14 residues. CDR1 and CDR2 (germline): SGHTA, FQGTGA. The CDR3 loop reads CASSGTGSNTEAFF. The CDR3 nucleotides read TGTGCCAGCAGCGGAACAGGGTCGAACACTGAAGCTTTCTTT.

Points on this clone: Mismatch with germline at one junction end may stem from a read error. Within the sample, other DNA sequences also encode this same CDR3. Written as DNA, the CDR3 is TGTGCCAGCAGCTTAAACACCGAAGCTTTCTTT. It codes for CASSLNTEAFF. This sequence joins TRBV5-4 and TRBJ1-1; D not resolved. The CDR3 consists of 11 residues. The germline V gene has CDR1 SGHNT and CDR2 YYREEE (reference sequence).

The rearrangement joins TRBV28 to TRBJ1-4, with 7 bases matching TRBD1. The V segment lost 6 bases and the J segment 5 bases; nucleotides outside the gene matches: 6. The CDR3 is 14 residues long. Germline V gene lookup returns CDR1 MDHEN and CDR2 SYDVKM. In DNA form, the CDR3 reads TGTGCCAGCAGCCCCGGGACAGAAAATGAAAAACTGTTTTTT. It specifies CASSPGTENEKLFF.

The gene calls are TRBV9 and TRBJ2-1; 8 nucleotides line up with TRBD2. The CDR3 extends over 14 amino acids. CDR1 and CDR2 (germline): SGDLS, YYNGEE. V lost 4 bases to trimming and J lost 6 bases; unmatched junction nucleotides: 6. The CDR3 region is CASSSISGINEQFF. In DNA, the CDR3 is TGTGCCAGCAGCTCAATTAGCGGGATCAATGAGCAGTTCTTC.

The chain has TRBV11-2 and TRBJ1-6, with D possibly TRBD1 on 6 matching bases. Deletions cut 4 bases from V and 5 bases from J, with 12 bases between. Germline assignment: CDR1 SGHAT and CDR2 FQNNGV. This CDR3 region has 15 residues. The CDR3 DNA follows: TGTGCCAGCAGCTCGAATCACAGGGATAATTCACCCCTCCACTTT. This encodes CASSSNHRDNSPLHF. The variable domain in full, completed from reference TRBV11-2 and TRBJ1-6, reads EAGVAQSPRYKIIEKRQSVAFWCNPISGHATLYWYQQILGQGPKLLIQFQNNGVVDDSQLPKDRFSAERLKGVDSTLKIQPAKLEDSAVYLCASSSNHRDNSPLHFGNGTRLTVT.

CDR3 amino acids: CASSRTGTGGIRDYGYTF. CDR3 sequence (DNA): TGTGCCAGCAGCAGGACCGGGACAGGGGGGATACGAGACTATGGCTACACCTTC. The chain combines TRBV7-3 with TRBJ1-2; TRBD1 agrees at 11 bases. Germline values: CDR1 SGHTA, CDR2 FQGTGA. This CDR3 has 18 residues. With V trimmed by 5 bases and J by 3 bases, 14 bases remained unmatched.

The V call is TRBV5-4, the J call TRBJ1-6; TRBD1 matches at 8 bases. Germline assignment: CDR1 SGHNT and CDR2 YYREEE (reference sequence). CDR3 length: 15 residues. J gave up 7 bases and V 4 bases, and 7 bases lay outside the gene matches. Here the CDR3 reads CASSTLTGDNSPLHF. The CDR3 nucleotides read TGTGCCAGCAGCACCCTGACAGGGGACAATTCACCCCTCCACTTT.

This sequence joins TRBV5-1 and TRBJ2-3, with TRBD2 identical over 10 bases. The V and J ends lost 7 bases and 5 bases, in that order; junction bases with no gene match: 10. The germline CDR1 and CDR2 sequences are SGHRS and YFSETQ. The CDR3 extends over 15 amino acids. The CDR3, as DNA: TGCGCCAGCCGCCGACCTAGCGGGGGTGAAGATACGCAGTATTTT. The encoded protein is CASRRPSGGEDTQYF.

The rearrangement links TRBV5-8 to TRBJ1-5; D is undetermined. Per germline, CDR1 SGHTS and CDR2 YDEGEE. This CDR3 comprises 12 residues. V lost 4 bases to trimming and J lost 4 bases, with 6 bases between them. For the CDR3, the DNA is TGTGCCAGCAGCCGTCGTAATCAGCCCCAGCATTTT. This translates into CASSRRNQPQHF.

The V gene is TRBV7-9, the J gene TRBJ1-1; 7 bases are a match to TRBD1. The CDR3 has 14 residues. Germline CDR1 reads SEHNR; CDR2 reads FQNEAQ (reference sequence). Unmatched junction bases numbered 7, after V lost 4 bases and J lost 5 bases. In DNA form, the CDR3 reads TGTGCCAGCAGCTCACAGGGGATAGGGACTGAAGCTTTCTTT. Protein: CASSSQGIGTEAFF. Full variable domain (outside the CDR3, taken from reference TRBV7-9 and TRBJ1-1): DTGVSQNPRHKITKRGQNVTFRCDPISEHNRLYWYRQTLGQGPEFLTYFQNEAQLEKSRLLSDRFSAERPKGSFSTLEIQRTEQGDSAMYLCASSSQGIGTEAFFGQGTRLTVV.

V is TRBV10-3 and J is TRBJ2-7, with D possibly being TRBD1 (6 bases). CDR3 size: 16 residues. V lost 4 bases, J lost 1 base, and 17 bases lay in between. Germline V gene data show CDR1 as ENHRY and CDR2 as SYGVKD. Here the CDR3 reads CAISAEQGISSYEQYF. The CDR3 DNA sequence: TGTGCCATCAGTGCCGAGCAGGGGATATCTTCCTACGAGCAGTACTTC.

The chain joins TRBV19 to TRBJ2-3; TRBD1 matches 8 bases. The CDR3 is 13 amino acids. With V trimmed by 4 bases and J by 6 bases, 3 bases remained unmatched. Germline CDR1 LNHDA, CDR2 SQIVND (reference sequence). The CDR3 region is CASSRTGPDTQYF. The CDR3 DNA reads TGTGCCAGTAGTAGGACAGGGCCCGATACGCAGTATTTT.

The rearrangement joins TRBV9 to TRBJ1-1; no reliable D call. Trimming shortened V by 3 bases and J by 2 bases, and 23 bases separated the two germline ends. Germline V gene sequence: CDR1 SGDLS, CDR2 YYNGEE. This CDR3 region has 18 residues. Written as DNA, the CDR3 is TGTGCCAGCAGCGAACACAGTACCGTATTCAGTTTTAACACTGAAGCTTTCTTT. Its protein is CASSEHSTVFSFNTEAFF. Filled out from reference TRBV9 and TRBJ1-1, the complete variable domain reads DSGVTQTPKHLITATGQRVTLRCSPRSGDLSVYWYQQSLDQGLQFLIQYYNGEERAKGNILERFSAQQFPDLHSELNLSSLELGDSALYFCASSEHSTVFSFNTEAFFGQGTRLTVV.

This sequence joins TRBV2 and TRBJ2-3, with 10 bases that match TRBD2. Germline V lookup: CDR1 SNHLY, CDR2 FYNNEI. V lost 3 bases, J lost 4 bases, and 4 bases stayed unmatched. The CDR3 consists of 15 residues. CDR3 nucleotide sequence: TGTGCCAGCAGTGATAAAGCGGGAGGGCCAGATACGCAGTATTTT. It specifies CASSDKAGGPDTQYF.

The J gene is TRBJ2-1, the V gene TRBV5-1; 10 bases line up with TRBD1. Germline loops: CDR1 SGHRS, CDR2 YFSETQ. The CDR3 runs 16 residues. The trim removed 4 bases at V and 3 bases at J, leaving 7 bases unmatched. CDR3 nucleotides: TGCGCCAGCAGCAGGCTAGGGACAGGGGTCTACAATGAGCAGTTCTTC. Translated, it gives CASSRLGTGVYNEQFF.